This passage covers 10 T cell receptor beta chains from one sample sequenced in a study of T-cell reconstitution after alpha-beta-depleted transplantation in children (dated by TCRdb to about 2016). The method behind the library was PCR. The sequencer listed for this sample is Illumina HiSeq 2500. To normalize quantification of the TCRbeta repertoire, the TCR libraries were built with molecular barcoding that relied on unique molecular identifiers. The public reads were run again by TCRdb, first through fastp at Q25 and then through MiXCR, and only productive beta chains were kept. Each entry merges the rows of one CDR3 protein and shows their most common DNA and genes. The sample table contains around 490,000 distinct CDR3 sequences; only one count was recorded for about 10% of them. The ten largest clones capture 14% of the sample. This sample's treatment or condition label indicates: allogeneic hematopoietic cell transplantation with graft depleted of TCRalphabeta T cells and CD19 B cells.

The sample in question was PBMCs, mostly from graft donor cells, obtained 180 days after TCRalphabeta/CD19-depleted stem cell transplant. These receptors all stem from a female patient aged 2-15 years who had a stem cell transplant for aplastic anemia, so the T cells may come from the graft donor.

V and J are TRBV5-1 and TRBJ2-7; no clear D gene. V was clipped by 7 bases and J by 4 bases, with 15 bases between them. The CDR3 sequence is 13 residues long. Germline V lookup: CDR1 SGHRS, CDR2 YFSETQ. CDR3 coding DNA: TGCGCCAGCCAAAGGGATCCGGAATACGAGCAGTACTTC. Translating it yields CASQRDPEYEQYF.

This clonotype came up many times. The chain uses TRBV10-3 and TRBJ2-3, with 9 bases that match TRBD2. The germline V gene encodes CDR1 ENHRY and CDR2 SYGVKD. CDR3 length equals 14 residues. Trimming at V came to 6 bases and at J to 6 bases, leaving 7 bases not matched to a gene. The CDR3 sequence is CAISKREVEDTQYF. As DNA, the CDR3 is TGTGCCATCAGCAAGCGGGAGGTAGAGGATACGCAGTATTTT.

This clonotype was recorded a few times. The rearrangement uses TRBV9 and TRBJ1-2; TRBD1 aligns across 8 bases. The trim removed 4 bases at V and 4 bases at J, leaving 9 bases unmatched. The CDR3 runs to 15 residues. The germline V gene has CDR1 SGDLS and CDR2 YYNGEE. In nucleotides, the CDR3 is TGTGCCAGCAGCTCCCGGGACAGGTCCACCTATGGCTACACCTTC. It translates to CASSSRDRSTYGYTF. Based on the CDR3 plus reference TRBV9 and TRBJ1-2, the full variable domain is DSGVTQTPKHLITATGQRVTLRCSPRSGDLSVYWYQQSLDQGLQFLIQYYNGEERAKGNILERFSAQQFPDLHSELNLSSLELGDSALYFCASSSRDRSTYGYTFGSGTRLTVV.

Many counts were recorded for this clonotype. The V and J genes are TRBV27 and TRBJ2-1, with a tentative D call TRBD2 (6 bases). The CDR3 is 15 amino acids. CDR1 and CDR2 (germline): MNHEY, SMNVEV (reference sequence). With 3 bases removed from V and 4 bases from J, the gap between germline ends came to 13 bases. CDR3 coding DNA: TGTGCCAGCAGTTTTTTGCGGGGCCCATACAATGAGCAGTTCTTC. Translating it yields CASSFLRGPYNEQFF.

The gene calls are TRBV28 and TRBJ1-2, with D possibly being TRBD1 (5 bases). This CDR3 is 15 amino acids long. V was shortened by 5 bases and J by 8 bases, with 21 bases between the two germline ends. CDR1 is MDHEN, CDR2 SYDVKM, per germline. The CDR3 DNA sequence: TGTGCCAGCAGTCCCGGAGGAGGGCCGGGGGGAGGCTACACCTTC. Translating it yields CASSPGGGPGGGYTF.

The V and J genes are TRBV11-2 and TRBJ2-1, with 7 bases matching TRBD2. CDR1 is SGHAT and CDR2 is FQNNGV in the germline V gene. This CDR3 contains 15 residues. The junction had 5 bases not matched to a gene; V was cut back by 5 bases and J by 1 base. Here the CDR3 DNA reads TGTGCCAGCAGCACTAATAGCGGGTCCTACAATGAGCAGTTCTTC. Translating gives CASSTNSGSYNEQFF.

In this sample, this clonotype turned up a few times. The chain recombines TRBV20-1 with TRBJ2-1; 7 bases map to TRBD2. The CDR3 length is 14 residues. Germline V CDR1 and CDR2: DFQATT, SNEGSKA (reference sequence). Trimming at V came to 2 bases and at J to 7 bases, leaving 8 bases not matched to a gene. This chain's CDR3 is CSARIPAGRNEQFF. The DNA of the CDR3 is TGCAGTGCTAGAATCCCAGCGGGAAGAAATGAGCAGTTCTTC.

The CDR3 nucleotides read TGTGCCAGCAGTTCATGGACAGGGATCGGGAACACTGAAGCTTTCTTT. This encodes CASSSWTGIGNTEAFF. The chain joins TRBV27 to TRBJ1-1; 8 nucleotides match TRBD1. The junction had 8 bases not matched to a gene; V was cut back by 4 bases and J by 1 base. This CDR3 has 16 residues. CDR1 and CDR2 (germline): MNHEY, SMNVEV (reference sequence).

CDR3 nucleotides: TGCGCCAGCAGCCAAGATTGGCTCCAGGCTACCAATGAGCAGTTCTTC. Residues: CASSQDWLQATNEQFF. The V and J genes are TRBV4-3 and TRBJ2-1, with D unclear. The CDR3 has 16 amino acids. Germline-derived CDR1 and CDR2 are LGHNA and YSLEER. V gave up 0 bases and J gave up 6 bases, with 15 bases separating them.

The gene calls are TRBV5-6 and TRBJ2-7, with 8 bases aligning to TRBD2. Germline values: CDR1 SGHDT, CDR2 YYEEEE. Unmatched junction bases numbered 10, after V lost 0 bases and J lost 8 bases. The CDR3 runs 15 residues. In DNA, the CDR3 is TGTGCCAGCAGCTTGGAGCGGGAGTGGAGAGACCAGCAGTACTTC. As protein: CASSLEREWRDQQYF.